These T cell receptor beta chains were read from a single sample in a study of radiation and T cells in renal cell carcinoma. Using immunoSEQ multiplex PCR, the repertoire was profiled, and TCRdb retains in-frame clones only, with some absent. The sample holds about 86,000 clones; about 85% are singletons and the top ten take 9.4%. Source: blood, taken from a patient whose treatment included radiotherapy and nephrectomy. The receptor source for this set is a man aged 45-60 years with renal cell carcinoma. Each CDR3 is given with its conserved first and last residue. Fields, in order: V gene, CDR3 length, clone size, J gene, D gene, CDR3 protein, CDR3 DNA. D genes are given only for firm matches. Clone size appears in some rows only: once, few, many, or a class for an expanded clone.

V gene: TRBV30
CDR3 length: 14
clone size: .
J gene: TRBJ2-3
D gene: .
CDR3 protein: CAWTGAVGTDTQYF
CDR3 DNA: TGTGCCTGGACTGGGGCGGTCGGCACAGATACGCAGTATTTT

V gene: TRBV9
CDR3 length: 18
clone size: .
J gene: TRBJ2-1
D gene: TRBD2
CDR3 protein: CASSVGALAGVSYNEQFF
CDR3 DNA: TGTGCCAGCAGCGTAGGCGCGCTAGCGGGAGTGTCCTACAATGAGCAGTTCTTC

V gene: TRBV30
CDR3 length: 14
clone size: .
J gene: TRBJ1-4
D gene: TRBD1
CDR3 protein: CAWNIQGVSEKLFF
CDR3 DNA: TGTGCCTGGAATATACAGGGGGTTAGTGAAAAACTGTTTTTT

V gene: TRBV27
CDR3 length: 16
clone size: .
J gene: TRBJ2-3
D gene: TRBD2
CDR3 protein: CASSLTGGRPRDTQYF
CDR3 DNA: TGTGCCAGCAGTCTTACGGGCGGGAGACCGAGAGATACGCAGTATTTT

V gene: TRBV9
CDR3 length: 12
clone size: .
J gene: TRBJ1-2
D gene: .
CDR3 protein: CASTINGYGYTF
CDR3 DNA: TGTGCCAGCACCATCAACGGGTATGGCTACACCTTC

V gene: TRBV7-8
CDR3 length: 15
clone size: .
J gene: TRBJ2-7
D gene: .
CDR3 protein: CASSPPSGPGYEQYF
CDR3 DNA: TGTGCCAGCAGCCCGCCGTCGGGACCCGGCTACGAGCAGTACTTC

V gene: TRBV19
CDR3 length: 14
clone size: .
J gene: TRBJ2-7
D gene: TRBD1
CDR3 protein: CASRNRGQEDEQYF
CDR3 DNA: TGTGCCAGCCGTAACAGGGGGCAGGAGGACGAGCAGTACTTC

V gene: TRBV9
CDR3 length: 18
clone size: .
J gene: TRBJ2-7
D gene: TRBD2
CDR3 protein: CASSPREGLAGHSYEQYF
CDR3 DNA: TGTGCCAGCAGCCCGCGGGAGGGACTAGCGGGACATTCCTACGAGCAGTACTTC

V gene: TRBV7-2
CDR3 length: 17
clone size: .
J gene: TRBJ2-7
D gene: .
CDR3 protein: CASSGNSQGPSSYEQYF
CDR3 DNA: TGTGCCAGCAGCGGAAACTCCCAGGGGCCTAGCTCCTACGAGCAGTACTTC

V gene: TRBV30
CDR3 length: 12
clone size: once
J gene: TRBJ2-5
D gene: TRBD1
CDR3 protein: CAWSLQGETQYF
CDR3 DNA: TGTGCCTGGAGTCTACAGGGGGAGACCCAGTACTTC

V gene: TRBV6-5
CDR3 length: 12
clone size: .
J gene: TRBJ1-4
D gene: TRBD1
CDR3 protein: CASSYSDRGLFF
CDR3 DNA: TGTGCCAGCAGTTACTCCGACAGGGGGCTGTTTTTT

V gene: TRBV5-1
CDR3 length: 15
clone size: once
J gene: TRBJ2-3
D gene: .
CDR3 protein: CASSLPRGYEDTQYF
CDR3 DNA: TGCGCCAGCAGCTTGCCTAGGGGGTACGAAGATACGCAGTATTTT

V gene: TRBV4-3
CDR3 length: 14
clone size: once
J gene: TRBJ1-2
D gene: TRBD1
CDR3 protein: CASSQTGDYYGYTF
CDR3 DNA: TGCGCCAGCAGTCAGACAGGGGACTACTATGGCTACACCTTC

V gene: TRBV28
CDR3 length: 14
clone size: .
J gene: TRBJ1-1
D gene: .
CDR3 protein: CATTPQGGHTEAFF
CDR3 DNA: TGTGCCACCACCCCGCAGGGAGGGCACACTGAAGCTTTCTTT

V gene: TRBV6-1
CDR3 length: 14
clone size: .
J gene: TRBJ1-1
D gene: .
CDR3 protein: CASSWGTGAGEAFF
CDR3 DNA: TGTGCCAGCAGCTGGGGGACCGGGGCAGGCGAAGCTTTCTTT

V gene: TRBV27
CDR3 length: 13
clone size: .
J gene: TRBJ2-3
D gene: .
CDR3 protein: CASSWGLLDTQYF
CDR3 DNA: TGTGCCAGCAGTTGGGGACTCCTAGATACGCAGTATTTT

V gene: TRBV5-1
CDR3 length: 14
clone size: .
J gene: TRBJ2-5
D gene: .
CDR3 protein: CASSLGRAEETQYF
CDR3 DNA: TGCGCCAGCAGCTTGGGAAGGGCGGAAGAGACCCAGTACTTC

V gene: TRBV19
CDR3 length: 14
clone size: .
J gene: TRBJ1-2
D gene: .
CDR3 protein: CASSRQVGYYGYTF
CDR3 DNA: TGTGCCAGTAGCCGCCAAGTAGGGTACTATGGCTACACCTTC

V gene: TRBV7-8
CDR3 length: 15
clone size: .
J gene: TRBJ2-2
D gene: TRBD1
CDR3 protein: CASRLGTANTGELFF
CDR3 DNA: TGTGCCAGCAGACTCGGGACAGCGAACACCGGGGAGCTGTTTTTT

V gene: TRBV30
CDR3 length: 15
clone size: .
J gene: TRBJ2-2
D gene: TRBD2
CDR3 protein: CAWNTLGLYTGELFF
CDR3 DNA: TGTGCCTGGAACACTCTGGGACTATACACCGGGGAGCTGTTTTTT

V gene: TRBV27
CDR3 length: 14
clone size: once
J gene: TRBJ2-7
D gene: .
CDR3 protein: CASSLKGSGYEQYF
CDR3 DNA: TGTGCCAGCAGTTTAAAGGGCAGTGGGTACGAGCAGTACTTC

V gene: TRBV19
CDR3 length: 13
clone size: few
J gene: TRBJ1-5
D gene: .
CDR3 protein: CASSIQSNQPQHF
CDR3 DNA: TGTGCCAGTAGTATACAGAGCAATCAGCCCCAGCATTTT

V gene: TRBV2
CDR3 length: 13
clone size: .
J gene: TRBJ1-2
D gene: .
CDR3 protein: CASLEGREEGYTF
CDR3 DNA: TGTGCCAGCTTGGAGGGCAGGGAGGAAGGCTACACCTTC

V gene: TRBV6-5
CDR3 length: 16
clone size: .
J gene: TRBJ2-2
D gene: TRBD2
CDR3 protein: CASSYRGLVNTGELFF
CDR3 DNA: TGTGCCAGCAGTTACAGAGGACTAGTCAACACCGGGGAGCTGTTTTTT

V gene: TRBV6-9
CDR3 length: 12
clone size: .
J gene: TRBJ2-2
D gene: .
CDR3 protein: CASRENTGELFF
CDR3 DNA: TGTGCCAGCAGAGAAAACACCGGGGAGCTGTTTTTT

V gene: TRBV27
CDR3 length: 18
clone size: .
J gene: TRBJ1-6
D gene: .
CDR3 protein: CASSPTSGGSSYNSPLHF
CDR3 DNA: TGTGCCAGCAGTCCAACCTCGGGCGGTAGCTCCTATAATTCACCCCTCCACTTT

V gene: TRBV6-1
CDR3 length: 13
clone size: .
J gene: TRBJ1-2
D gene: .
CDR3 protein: CAGGGGSHYGYTF
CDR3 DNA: TGTGCCGGTGGGGGGGGTAGCCACTATGGCTACACCTTC

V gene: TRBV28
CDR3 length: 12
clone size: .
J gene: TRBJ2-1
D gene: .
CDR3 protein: CASRVSYNEQFF
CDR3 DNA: TGTGCCAGCAGAGTATCCTACAATGAGCAGTTCTTC

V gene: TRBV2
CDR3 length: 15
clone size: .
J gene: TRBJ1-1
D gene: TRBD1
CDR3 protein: CASSAGTGGNTEAFF
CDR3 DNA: TGTGCCAGCAGTGCCGGGACAGGCGGTAACACTGAAGCTTTCTTT